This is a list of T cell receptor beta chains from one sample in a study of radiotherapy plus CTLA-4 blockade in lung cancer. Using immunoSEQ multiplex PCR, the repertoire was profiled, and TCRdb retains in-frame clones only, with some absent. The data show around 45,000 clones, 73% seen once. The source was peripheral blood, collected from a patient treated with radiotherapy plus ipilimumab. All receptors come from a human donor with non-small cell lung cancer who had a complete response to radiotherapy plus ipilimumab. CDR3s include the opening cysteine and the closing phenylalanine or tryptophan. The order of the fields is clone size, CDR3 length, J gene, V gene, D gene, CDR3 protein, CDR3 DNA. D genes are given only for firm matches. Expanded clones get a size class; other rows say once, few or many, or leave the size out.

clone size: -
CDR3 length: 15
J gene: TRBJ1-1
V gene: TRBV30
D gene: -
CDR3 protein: CAWSVPRALGTEAFF
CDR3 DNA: TGTGCCTGGAGTGTTCCGAGGGCCCTCGGCACTGAAGCTTTCTTT

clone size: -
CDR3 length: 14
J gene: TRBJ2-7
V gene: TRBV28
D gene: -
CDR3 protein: CASSTTLWANEQYF
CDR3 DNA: TGTGCCAGCAGTACCACCCTTTGGGCGAACGAGCAGTACTTC

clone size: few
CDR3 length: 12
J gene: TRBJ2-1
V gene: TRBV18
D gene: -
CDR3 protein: CASSPGANEQFF
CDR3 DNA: TGTGCCAGCTCACCAGGGGCCAATGAGCAGTTCTTC

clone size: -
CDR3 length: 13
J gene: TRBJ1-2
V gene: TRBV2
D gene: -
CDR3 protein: CASSFTDNYGYTF
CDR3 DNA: TGTGCCAGCAGTTTTACAGATAACTATGGCTACACCTTC

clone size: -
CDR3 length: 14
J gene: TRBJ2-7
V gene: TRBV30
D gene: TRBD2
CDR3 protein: CAWTDGQAGGEQYF
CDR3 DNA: TGTGCCTGGACCGACGGTCAGGCGGGGGGCGAGCAGTACTTC

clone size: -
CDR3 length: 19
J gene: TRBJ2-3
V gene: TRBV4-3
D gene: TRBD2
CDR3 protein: CASSQDPGGAGGRTDTQYF
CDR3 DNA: TGCGCCAGCAGCCAAGACCCCGGGGGGGCGGGGGGCCGCACAGATACGCAGTATTTT

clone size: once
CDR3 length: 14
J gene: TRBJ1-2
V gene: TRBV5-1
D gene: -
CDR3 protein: CASNGGGANYGYTF
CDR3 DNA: TGCGCCAGCAATGGTGGAGGCGCTAACTATGGCTACACCTTC

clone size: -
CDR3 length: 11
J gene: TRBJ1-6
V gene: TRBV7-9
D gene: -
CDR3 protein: CASTIRGPLHF
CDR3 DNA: TGTGCCAGCACCATCCGGGGGCCCCTCCACTTT

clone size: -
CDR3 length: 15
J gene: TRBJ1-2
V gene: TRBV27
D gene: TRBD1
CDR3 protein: CASSLGQGRSYGYTF
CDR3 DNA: TGTGCCAGCAGTTTAGGACAGGGACGATCCTATGGCTACACCTTC

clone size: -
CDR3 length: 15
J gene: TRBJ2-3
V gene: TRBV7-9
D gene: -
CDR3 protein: CASSLDRLSTDTQYF
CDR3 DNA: TGTGCCAGCAGCTTGGACAGACTTAGCACAGATACGCAGTATTTT

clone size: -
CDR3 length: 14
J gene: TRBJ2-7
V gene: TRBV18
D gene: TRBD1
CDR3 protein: CASSPSTGGFEQYF
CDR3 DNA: TGTGCCAGCTCACCAAGCACAGGGGGCTTCGAGCAGTACTTC

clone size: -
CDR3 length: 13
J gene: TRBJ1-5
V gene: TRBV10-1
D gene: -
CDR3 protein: CASTAGGNQPQHF
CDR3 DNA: TGCGCCAGCACGGCGGGGGGCAATCAGCCCCAGCATTTT

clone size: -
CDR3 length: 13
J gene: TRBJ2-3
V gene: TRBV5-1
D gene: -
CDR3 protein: CASSTSSTDTQYF
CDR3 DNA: TGCGCCAGCAGCACATCTAGCACAGATACGCAGTATTTT

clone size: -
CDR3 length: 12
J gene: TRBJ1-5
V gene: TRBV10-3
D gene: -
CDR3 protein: CATGQGGQPQHF
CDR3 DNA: TGTGCCACGGGGCAGGGAGGTCAGCCCCAGCATTTT

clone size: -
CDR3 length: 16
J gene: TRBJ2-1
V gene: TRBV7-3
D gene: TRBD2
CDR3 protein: CASSHIAGQPYNEQFF
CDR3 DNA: TGTGCCAGCAGCCATATAGCGGGACAACCTTACAATGAGCAGTTCTTC

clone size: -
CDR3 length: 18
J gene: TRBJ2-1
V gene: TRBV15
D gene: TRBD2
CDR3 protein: CATSRTGLAGDSYNEQFF
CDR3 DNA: TGTGCCACCAGCCGAACGGGACTAGCGGGAGATTCTTACAATGAGCAGTTCTTC

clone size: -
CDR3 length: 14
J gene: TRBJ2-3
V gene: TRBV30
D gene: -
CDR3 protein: CAWSVKRAVDTQYF
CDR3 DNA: TGTGCCTGGAGTGTAAAGCGGGCAGTGGATACGCAGTATTTT

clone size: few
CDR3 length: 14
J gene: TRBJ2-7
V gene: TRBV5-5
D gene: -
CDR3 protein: CASSLSGGGYEQYF
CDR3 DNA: TGTGCCAGCAGCTTGTCCGGGGGTGGGTACGAGCAGTACTTC

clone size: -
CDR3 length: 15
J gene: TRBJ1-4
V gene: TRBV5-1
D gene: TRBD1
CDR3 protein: CASSSTGTVNEKLFF
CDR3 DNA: TGCGCCAGCAGCTCTACCGGGACAGTTAATGAAAAACTGTTTTTT

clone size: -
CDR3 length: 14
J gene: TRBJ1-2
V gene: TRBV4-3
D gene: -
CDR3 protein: CASSQGVANYGYTF
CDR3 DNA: TGCGCCAGCAGCCAAGGGGTAGCGAACTATGGCTACACCTTC

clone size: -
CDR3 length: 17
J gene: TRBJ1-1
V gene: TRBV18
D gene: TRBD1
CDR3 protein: CASSRGQGSGVGTEAFF
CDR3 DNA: TGTGCCAGCTCACGGGGACAGGGGTCGGGGGTTGGCACTGAAGCTTTCTTT

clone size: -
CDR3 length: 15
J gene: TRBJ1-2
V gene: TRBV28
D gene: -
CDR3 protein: CASRGLGLFSYGYTF
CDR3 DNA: TGTGCCAGCAGGGGGCTGGGCCTTTTTAGCTATGGCTACACCTTC

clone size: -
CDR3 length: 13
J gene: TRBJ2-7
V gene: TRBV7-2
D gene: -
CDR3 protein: CASSRGGNYEQYF
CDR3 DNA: TGTGCCAGCAGCAGGGGCGGGAACTACGAGCAGTACTTC

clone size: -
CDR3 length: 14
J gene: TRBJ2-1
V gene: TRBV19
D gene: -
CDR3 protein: CASSTVHINNEQFF
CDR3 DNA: TGTGCCAGTAGCACAGTACACATCAACAATGAGCAGTTCTTC

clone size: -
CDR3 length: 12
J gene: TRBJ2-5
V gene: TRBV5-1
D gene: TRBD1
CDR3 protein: CASSLAGQLPHF
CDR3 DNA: TGCGCCAGCAGCTTGGCGGGACAGCTCCCACACTTC

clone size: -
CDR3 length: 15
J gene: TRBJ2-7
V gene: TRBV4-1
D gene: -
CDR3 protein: CASSQEIYRTYEQYF
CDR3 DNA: TGCGCCAGCAGCCAAGAAATCTACAGAACCTACGAGCAGTACTTC

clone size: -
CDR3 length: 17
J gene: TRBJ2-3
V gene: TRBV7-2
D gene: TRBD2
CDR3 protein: CASTQQVLRETTDTQYF
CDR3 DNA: TGTGCCAGCACCCAGCAGGTTTTGCGGGAGACCACAGATACGCAGTATTTT

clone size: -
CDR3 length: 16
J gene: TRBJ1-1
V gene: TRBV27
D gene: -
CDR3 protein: CASSSPRQAMNTEAFF
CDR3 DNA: TGTGCCAGCAGTTCTCCCCGACAGGCCATGAACACTGAAGCTTTCTTT

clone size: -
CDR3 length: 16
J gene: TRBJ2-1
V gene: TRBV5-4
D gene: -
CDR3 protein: CASSLIQAISYNEQFF
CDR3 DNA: TGTGCCAGCAGCTTGATCCAAGCGATCTCCTACAATGAGCAGTTCTTC

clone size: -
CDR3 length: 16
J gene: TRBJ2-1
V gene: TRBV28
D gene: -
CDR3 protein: CASSPIQGHPHNEQFF
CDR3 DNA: TGTGCCAGCAGCCCGATACAGGGACATCCACACAATGAGCAGTTCTTC

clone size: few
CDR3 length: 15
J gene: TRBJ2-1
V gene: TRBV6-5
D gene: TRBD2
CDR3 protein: CASSLLAGLGNEQFF
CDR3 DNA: TGTGCCAGCAGTTTACTAGCGGGATTGGGCAATGAGCAGTTCTTC

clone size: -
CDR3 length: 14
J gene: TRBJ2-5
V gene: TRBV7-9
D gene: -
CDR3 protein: CASSVSALQETQYF
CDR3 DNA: TGTGCCAGCAGCGTTTCCGCACTCCAAGAGACCCAGTACTTC

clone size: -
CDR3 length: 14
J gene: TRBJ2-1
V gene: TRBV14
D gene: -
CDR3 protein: CASSHGQPYNEQFF
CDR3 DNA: TGTGCCAGCAGCCATGGACAGCCCTACAATGAGCAGTTCTTC

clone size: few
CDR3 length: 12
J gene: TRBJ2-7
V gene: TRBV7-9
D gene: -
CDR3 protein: CASSRERGEQYF
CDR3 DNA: TGTGCCAGCAGTCGAGAGAGGGGGGAGCAGTACTTC

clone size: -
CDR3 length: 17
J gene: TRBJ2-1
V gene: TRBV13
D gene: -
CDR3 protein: CASTAGAGGKSYNEQFF
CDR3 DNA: TGTGCCAGCACCGCCGGAGCCGGGGGTAAGTCCTACAATGAGCAGTTCTTC

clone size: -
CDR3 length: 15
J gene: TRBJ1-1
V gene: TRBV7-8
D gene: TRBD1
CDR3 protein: CASSLRDRSNTEAFF
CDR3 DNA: TGTGCCAGCAGCTTACGGGACAGGTCCAACACTGAAGCTTTCTTT

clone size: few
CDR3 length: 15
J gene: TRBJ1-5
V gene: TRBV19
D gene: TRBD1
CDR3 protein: CASSIGTGFNQPQHF
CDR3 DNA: TGTGCCAGTAGTATAGGGACAGGATTCAATCAGCCCCAGCATTTT

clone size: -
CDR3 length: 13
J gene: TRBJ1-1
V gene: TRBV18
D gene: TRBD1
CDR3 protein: CASSPFMTGDAFF
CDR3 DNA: TGTGCCAGCTCACCGTTTATGACAGGGGACGCTTTCTTT

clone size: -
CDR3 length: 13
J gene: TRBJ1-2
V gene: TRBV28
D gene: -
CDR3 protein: CASSLSGGKGYTF
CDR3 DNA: TGTGCCAGCAGTTTATCCGGGGGTAAGGGCTACACCTTC

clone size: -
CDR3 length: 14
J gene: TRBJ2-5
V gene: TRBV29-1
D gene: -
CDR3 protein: CSVVPQGQQETQYF
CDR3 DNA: TGCAGCGTTGTCCCCCAGGGACAACAAGAGACCCAGTACTTC

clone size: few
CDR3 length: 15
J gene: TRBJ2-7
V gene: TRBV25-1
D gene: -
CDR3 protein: CASSASGGWTYEQYF
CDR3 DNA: TGTGCCAGCAGTGCCTCTGGGGGGTGGACCTACGAGCAGTACTTC

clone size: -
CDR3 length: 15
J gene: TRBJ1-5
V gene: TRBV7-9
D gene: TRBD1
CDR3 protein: CASSPWDSLNQPQHF
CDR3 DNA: TGTGCCAGCAGCCCCTGGGACAGTTTAAATCAGCCCCAGCATTTT

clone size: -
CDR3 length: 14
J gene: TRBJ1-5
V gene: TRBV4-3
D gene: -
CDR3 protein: CASSLGHLNQPQHF
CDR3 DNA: TGCGCCAGCAGCCTGGGACACCTAAATCAGCCCCAGCATTTT

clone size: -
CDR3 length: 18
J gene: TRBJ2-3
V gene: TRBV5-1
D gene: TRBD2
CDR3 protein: CASRQTPGLAGSRDTQYF
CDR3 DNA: TGCGCCAGCAGGCAAACCCCGGGACTAGCGGGGTCCCGAGATACGCAGTATTTT

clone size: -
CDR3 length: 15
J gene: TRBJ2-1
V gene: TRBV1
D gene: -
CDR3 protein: CTSERPSGSTDEQFF
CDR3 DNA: TGCACCAGCGAAAGGCCTAGCGGGAGTACAGATGAGCAGTTCTTC

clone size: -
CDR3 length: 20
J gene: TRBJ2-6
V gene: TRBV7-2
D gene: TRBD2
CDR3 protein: CASSLARSGGARLGANVLTF
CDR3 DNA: TGTGCCAGCAGCTTAGCGCGGAGCGGGGGGGCTCGGCTTGGGGCCAACGTCCTGACTTTC

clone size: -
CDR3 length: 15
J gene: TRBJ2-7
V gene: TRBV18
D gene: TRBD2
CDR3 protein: CASSPGGRDTYEQYF
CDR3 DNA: TGTGCCAGCTCACCGGGCGGGAGGGACACCTACGAGCAGTACTTC

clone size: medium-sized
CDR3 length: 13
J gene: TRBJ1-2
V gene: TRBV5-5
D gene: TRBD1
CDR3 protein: CASSFDRGYGYTF
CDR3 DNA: TGTGCCAGCAGTTTCGACAGGGGGTATGGCTACACCTTC

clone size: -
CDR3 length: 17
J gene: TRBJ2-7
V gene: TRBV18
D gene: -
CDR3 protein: CASSPSGTSRTVHEQYF
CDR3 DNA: TGTGCCAGCTCACCATCGGGGACATCCCGGACCGTCCACGAGCAGTACTTC

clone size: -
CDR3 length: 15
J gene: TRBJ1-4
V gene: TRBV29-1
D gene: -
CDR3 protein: CSVKEGPATNEKLFF
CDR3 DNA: TGCAGCGTTAAAGAGGGGCCTGCAACTAATGAAAAACTGTTTTTT

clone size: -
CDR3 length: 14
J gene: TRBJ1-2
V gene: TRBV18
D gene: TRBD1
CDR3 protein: CASSLQQGNYGYTF
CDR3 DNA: TGTGCCAGCTCACTCCAACAGGGGAACTATGGCTACACCTTC

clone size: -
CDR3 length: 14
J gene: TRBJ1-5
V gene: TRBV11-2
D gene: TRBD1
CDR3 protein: CASSSATGSRPQHF
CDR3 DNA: TGTGCCAGCAGCTCTGCGACAGGGTCAAGGCCCCAGCATTTT

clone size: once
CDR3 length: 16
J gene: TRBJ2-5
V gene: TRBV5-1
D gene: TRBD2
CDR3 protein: CASSLALAGEGETQYF
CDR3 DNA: TGCGCCAGCAGCTTGGCACTAGCGGGAGAAGGAGAGACCCAGTACTTC

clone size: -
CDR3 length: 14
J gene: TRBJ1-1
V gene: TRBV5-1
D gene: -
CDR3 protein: CASSSLTVNTEAFF
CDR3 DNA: TGCGCCAGCAGCTCTTTGACAGTGAACACTGAAGCCTTCTTT